The source of this TCR beta chain is a study of cytomegalovirus exposure and HLA in healthy donors. To note about this clone: Its specificity is unknown.

This cohort consisted of healthy bone marrow donors. The V end was cut by 5 bases, the J end by 7 bases, with 12 bases between. The CDR3 extends over 13 amino acids. Germline lookup yields CDR1 MNHEY and CDR2 SMNVEV (reference sequence). Study-level results: Previous analysis showed most TCR beta V segments were productive about 90% or about 30% of the time.

Both 60 Vbeta primers and 13 Jbeta primers went into the PCR. Libraries were prepared by immunoSEQ multiplex PCR; TCRdb keeps only in-frame clonotypes and omits some of them. The data hold about 160,000 clones, with approximately 78% observed a single time. This chain connects TRBV27 to TRBJ2-1; D not certain. The source material was PBMCs. The clonotype was recovered from a male donor in good health and CMV-seropositive. CDR3 nucleotide sequence: TGTGCCAGCAGTACCTTCTATCTTAATGAGCAGTTCTTC. It translates to CASSTFYLNEQFF.